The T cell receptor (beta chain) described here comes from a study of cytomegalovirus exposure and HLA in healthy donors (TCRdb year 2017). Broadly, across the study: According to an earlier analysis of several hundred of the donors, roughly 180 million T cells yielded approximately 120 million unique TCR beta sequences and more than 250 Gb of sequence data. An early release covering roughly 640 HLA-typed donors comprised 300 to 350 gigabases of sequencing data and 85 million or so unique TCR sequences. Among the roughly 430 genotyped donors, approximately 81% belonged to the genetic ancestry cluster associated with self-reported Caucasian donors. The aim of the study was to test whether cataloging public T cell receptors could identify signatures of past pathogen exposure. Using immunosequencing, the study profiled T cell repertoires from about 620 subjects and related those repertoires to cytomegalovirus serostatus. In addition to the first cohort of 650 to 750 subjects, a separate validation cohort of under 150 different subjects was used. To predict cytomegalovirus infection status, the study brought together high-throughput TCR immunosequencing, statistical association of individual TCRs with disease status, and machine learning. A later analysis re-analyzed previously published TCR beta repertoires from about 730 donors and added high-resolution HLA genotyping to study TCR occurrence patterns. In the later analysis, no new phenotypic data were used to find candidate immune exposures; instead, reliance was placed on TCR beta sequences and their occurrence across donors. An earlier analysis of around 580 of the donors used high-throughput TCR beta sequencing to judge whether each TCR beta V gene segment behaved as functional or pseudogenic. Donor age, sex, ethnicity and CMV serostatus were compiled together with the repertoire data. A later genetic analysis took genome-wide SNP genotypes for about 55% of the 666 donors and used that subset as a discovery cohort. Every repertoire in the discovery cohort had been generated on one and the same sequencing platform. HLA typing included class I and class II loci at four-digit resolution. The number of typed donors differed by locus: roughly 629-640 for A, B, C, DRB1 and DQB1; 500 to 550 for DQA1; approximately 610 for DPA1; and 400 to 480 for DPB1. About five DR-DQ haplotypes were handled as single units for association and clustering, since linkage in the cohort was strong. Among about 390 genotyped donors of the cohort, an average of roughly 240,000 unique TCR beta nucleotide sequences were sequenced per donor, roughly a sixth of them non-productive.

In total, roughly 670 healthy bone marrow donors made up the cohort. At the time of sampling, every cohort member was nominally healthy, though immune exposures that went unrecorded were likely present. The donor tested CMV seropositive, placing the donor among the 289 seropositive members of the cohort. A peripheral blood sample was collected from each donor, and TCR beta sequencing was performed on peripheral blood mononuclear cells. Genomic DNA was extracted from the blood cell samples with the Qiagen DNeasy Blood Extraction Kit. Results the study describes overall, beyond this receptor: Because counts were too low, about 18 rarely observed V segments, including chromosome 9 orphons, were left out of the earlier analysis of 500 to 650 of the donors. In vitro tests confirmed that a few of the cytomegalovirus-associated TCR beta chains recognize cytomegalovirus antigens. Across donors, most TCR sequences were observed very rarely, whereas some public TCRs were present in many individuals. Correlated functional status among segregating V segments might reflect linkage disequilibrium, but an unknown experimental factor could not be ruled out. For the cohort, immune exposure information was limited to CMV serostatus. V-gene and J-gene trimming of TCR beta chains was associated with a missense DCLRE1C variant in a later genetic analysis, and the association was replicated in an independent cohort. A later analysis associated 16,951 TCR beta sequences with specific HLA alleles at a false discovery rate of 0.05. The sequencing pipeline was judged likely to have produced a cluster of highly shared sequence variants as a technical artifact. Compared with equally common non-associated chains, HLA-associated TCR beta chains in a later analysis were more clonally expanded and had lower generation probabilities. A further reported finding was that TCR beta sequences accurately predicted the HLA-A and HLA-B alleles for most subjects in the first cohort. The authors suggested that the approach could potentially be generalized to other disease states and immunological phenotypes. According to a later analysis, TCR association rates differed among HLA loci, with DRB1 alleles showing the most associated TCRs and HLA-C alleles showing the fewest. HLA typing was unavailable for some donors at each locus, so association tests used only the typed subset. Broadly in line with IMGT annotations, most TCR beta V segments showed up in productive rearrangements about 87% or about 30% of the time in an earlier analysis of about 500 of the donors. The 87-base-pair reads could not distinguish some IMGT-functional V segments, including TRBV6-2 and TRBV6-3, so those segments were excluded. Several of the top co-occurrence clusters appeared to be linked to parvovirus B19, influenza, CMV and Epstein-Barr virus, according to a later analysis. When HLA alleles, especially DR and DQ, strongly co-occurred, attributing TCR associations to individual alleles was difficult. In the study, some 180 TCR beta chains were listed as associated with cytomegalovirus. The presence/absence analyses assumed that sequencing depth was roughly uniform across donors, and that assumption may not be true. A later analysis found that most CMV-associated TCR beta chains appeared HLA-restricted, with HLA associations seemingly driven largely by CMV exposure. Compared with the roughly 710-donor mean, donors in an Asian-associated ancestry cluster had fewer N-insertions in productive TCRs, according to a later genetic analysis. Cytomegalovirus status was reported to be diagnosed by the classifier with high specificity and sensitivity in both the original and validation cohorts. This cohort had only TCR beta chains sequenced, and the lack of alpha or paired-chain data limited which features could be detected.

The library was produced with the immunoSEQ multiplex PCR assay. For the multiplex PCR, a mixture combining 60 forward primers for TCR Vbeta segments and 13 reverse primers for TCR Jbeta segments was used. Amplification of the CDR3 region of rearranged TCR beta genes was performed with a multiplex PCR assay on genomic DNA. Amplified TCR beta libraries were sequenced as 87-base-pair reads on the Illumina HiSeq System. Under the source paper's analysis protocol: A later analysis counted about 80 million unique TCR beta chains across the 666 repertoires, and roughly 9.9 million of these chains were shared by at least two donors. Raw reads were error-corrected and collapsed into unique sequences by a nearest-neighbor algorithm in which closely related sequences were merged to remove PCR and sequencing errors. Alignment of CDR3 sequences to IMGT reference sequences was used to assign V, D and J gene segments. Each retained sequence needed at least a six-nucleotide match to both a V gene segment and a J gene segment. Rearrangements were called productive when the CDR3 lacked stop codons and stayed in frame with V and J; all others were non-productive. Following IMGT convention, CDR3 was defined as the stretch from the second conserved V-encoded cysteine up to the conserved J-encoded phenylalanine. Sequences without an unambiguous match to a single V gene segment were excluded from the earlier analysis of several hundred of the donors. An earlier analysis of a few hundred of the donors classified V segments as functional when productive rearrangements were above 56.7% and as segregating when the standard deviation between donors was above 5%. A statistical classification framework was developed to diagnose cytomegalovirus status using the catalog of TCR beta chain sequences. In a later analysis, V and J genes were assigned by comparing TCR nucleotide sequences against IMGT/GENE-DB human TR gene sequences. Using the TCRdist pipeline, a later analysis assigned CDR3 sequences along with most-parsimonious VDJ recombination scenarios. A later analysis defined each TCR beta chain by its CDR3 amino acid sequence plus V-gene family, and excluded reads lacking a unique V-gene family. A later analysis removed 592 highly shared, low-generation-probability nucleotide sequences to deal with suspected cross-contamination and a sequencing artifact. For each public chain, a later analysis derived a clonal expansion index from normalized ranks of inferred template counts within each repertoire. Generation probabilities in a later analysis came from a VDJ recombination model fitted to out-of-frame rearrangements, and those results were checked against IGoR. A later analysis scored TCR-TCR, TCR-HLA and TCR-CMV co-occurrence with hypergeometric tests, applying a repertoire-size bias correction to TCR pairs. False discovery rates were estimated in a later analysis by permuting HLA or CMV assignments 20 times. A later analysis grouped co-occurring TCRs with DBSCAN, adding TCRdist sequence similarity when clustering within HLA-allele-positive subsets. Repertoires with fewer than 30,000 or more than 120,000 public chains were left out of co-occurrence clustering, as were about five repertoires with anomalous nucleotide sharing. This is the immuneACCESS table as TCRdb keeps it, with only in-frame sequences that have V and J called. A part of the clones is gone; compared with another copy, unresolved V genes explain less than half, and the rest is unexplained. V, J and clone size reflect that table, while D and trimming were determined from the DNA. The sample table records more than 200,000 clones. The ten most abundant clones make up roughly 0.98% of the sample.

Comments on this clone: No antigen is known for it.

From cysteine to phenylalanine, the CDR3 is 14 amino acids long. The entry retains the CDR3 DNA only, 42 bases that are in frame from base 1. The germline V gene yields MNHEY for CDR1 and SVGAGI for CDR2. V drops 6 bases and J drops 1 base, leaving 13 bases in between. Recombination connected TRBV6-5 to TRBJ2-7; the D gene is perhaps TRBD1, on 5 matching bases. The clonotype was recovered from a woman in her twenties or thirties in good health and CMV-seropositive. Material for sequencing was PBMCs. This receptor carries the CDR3 CASSPRQTSYEQYF. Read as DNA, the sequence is TGTGCCAGCAGCCCCCGACAGACGTCCTACGAGCAGTACTTC.